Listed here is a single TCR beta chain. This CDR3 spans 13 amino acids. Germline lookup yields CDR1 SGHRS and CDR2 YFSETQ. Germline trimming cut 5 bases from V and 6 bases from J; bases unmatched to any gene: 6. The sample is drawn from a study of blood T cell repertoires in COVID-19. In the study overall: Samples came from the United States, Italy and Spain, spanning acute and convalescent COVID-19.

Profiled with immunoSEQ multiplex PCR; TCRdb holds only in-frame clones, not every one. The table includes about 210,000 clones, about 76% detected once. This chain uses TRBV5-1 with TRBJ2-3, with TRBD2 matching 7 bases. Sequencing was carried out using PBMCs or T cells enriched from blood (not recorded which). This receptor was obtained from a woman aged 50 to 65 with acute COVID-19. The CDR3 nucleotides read TGCGCCAGCAGTACGGGGGGTTTGGATACGCAGTATTTT. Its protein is CASSTGGLDTQYF.